The T cell receptor beta chain described here comes from a study of T cell responses to AZD1222 COVID-19 vaccine. In its sample, this clone was seen a few times. Its antigen remains unidentified. Broader study findings: Researchers took repertoire samples only after the peak T cell response had come. Unmutated regions of variants are reportedly targeted by nearly half of spike-specific TCRs. Among vaccine-associated CD4 TCRs, coverage spanned spike, with dominance at 160-218 and 743-854.

Trimming took off 5 bases at V and 0 bases at J, with 11 bases between the two ends. Per the germline V gene, CDR1 is MNHEY and CDR2 is SVGEGT. The CDR3 is 14 residues long. Clones were sequenced by immunoSEQ multiplex PCR, and TCRdb holds only the in-frame ones, with some missing. Of 95,000 to 150,000 clones in the sample, about 87% were seen once. Here the sequenced sample was peripheral blood, taken on day 0 of AZD1222 vaccination. The chain recombines TRBV6-2 or TRBV6-3 with TRBJ2-7; D remains unclear. The sequence was collected from an adult in good health. DNA of the CDR3: TGTGCCAGCAGTCTCAGCCCACTCTCCTACGAGCAGTACTTC. Its translation: CASSLSPLSYEQYF.